This TCR beta chain appears in the sequencing data of a study of CD8+ T cells in alopecia areata. Sequencing relied on a cDNA template that was reverse transcribed from extracted RNA. TCRdb's table, derived via immunoSEQ multiplex PCR, lists solely in-frame clones and lacks some. The profile shows roughly 70,000 clones, 29% of them singletons. Details on this clone: Additional DNA sequences in this sample encode the identical CDR3.

Trimming shortened V by 6 bases and J by 1 base, and 9 bases separated the two germline ends. The CDR3 is made up of 12 amino acids. The germline V gene has CDR1 SQVTM and CDR2 ANQGSEA. Treatment specified: oral pan-JAK inhibitor, 5-10 mg twice daily. The TCR was taken from a human donor with alopecia areata. This chain uses TRBV29-1 with TRBJ1-1; D might be TRBD1 (5 bases). Sequencing was performed on CD8+ T cells sorted from blood, taken at week 4, from a patient treated with tofacitinib. The CDR3 DNA follows: TGCAGCGTCCTCCAGGGGAACACTGAAGCTTTCTTT. It codes for CSVLQGNTEAFF.